These T cell receptor beta chains were read from a single sample in a study of cytomegalovirus exposure and HLA in healthy donors. Sequenced by immunoSEQ multiplex PCR; TCRdb stores in-frame clones only, minus some. The sample has about 190,000 clones; about four fifths are singletons. Sequencing input: PBMCs. The receptors originated from a woman in her forties or fifties in good health and CMV-seropositive. Each CDR3 is given with its conserved first and last residue. D genes are given only for firm matches. The listing skips clone size in some rows; elsewhere it reads once, few, many or a size class.

J gene: TRBJ2-3; clone size: few; V gene: TRBV5-6; D gene: -; CDR3 DNA: TGTGCCAGCAGCTCAATGACTAGCACAGATACGCAGTATTTT; CDR3 protein: CASSSMTSTDTQYF
J gene: TRBJ2-1; clone size: -; V gene: TRBV15; D gene: TRBD1; CDR3 DNA: TGTGCCACCAGCAGAGATGGGGACAGGGGTGTTTACGGGATCAATGAGCAGTTCTTC; CDR3 protein: CATSRDGDRGVYGINEQFF
J gene: TRBJ2-7; clone size: -; V gene: TRBV19; D gene: -; CDR3 DNA: TGTGCCAGTAGTATGGGAGCCTACGAGCAGTACTTC; CDR3 protein: CASSMGAYEQYF
J gene: TRBJ2-5; clone size: -; V gene: TRBV27; D gene: -; CDR3 DNA: TGTGCCAGCAGTTTTTCCGGGAACGTACAAGAGACCCAGTACTTC; CDR3 protein: CASSFSGNVQETQYF
J gene: TRBJ1-2; clone size: -; V gene: TRBV6-5; D gene: TRBD1; CDR3 DNA: TGTGCCAGCAGTTCAGATAGGGGGCGTTTGGTTGGCTACACCTTC; CDR3 protein: CASSSDRGRLVGYTF
J gene: TRBJ2-1; clone size: -; V gene: TRBV6-6; D gene: -; CDR3 DNA: TGTGCCAGCAGTGGTCGTGGGAGCTCCTACAATGAGCAGTTCTTC; CDR3 protein: CASSGRGSSYNEQFF
J gene: TRBJ1-6; clone size: -; V gene: TRBV28; D gene: -; CDR3 DNA: TGTGCCAGCAGGGTCCCGGGGGATAATTCACCCCTCCACTTT; CDR3 protein: CASRVPGDNSPLHF
J gene: TRBJ1-3; clone size: -; V gene: TRBV19; D gene: TRBD1; CDR3 DNA: TGTGCCAGTAGGGGGACAGCCTCTGGAAACACCATATATTTT; CDR3 protein: CASRGTASGNTIYF
J gene: TRBJ1-5; clone size: once; V gene: TRBV7-2; D gene: -; CDR3 DNA: TGTGCCAGCAGCTTACCGGGGGATCAGCCCCAGCATTTT; CDR3 protein: CASSLPGDQPQHF
J gene: TRBJ1-5; clone size: -; V gene: TRBV27; D gene: -; CDR3 DNA: TGTGCCAGCAGTTTTGCAGGGCCCTATAGCAATCAGCCCCAGCATTTT; CDR3 protein: CASSFAGPYSNQPQHF